Listed here is a single TCR beta chain. How the authors handled the data: Amplification from reference gene primers served as the basis for estimated nucleated cell counts. Clones were read by immunoSEQ multiplex PCR, and TCRdb kept only the in-frame ones, dropping some. That table gives V, J and clone size, and the DNA gave D and trimming. The table records about 220,000 clones, around 87% of them present only once. V was clipped by 4 bases and J by 6 bases, with 9 bases between them. Germline V gene data show CDR1 as SGHTA and CDR2 as FQGNSA. The CDR3 totals 13 residues. Recruitment covered about 25 US areas and drew participants whose ages spanned roughly 18 to 90 years. Participants' reported clinical history set cohort assignment. This record comes from a study of blood T cell repertoires in COVID-19. Study context: COVID-19 samples, acute and convalescent, were from the United States, Italy and Spain.

Material for sequencing was PBMCs or T cells enriched from blood (not recorded which). This receptor was identified in a man younger than 40 who had been exposed to COVID-19. The chain is built from TRBV7-2 and TRBJ2-2; the D gene is possibly TRBD1 (6 bases). CDR3 sequence reads: CASSWKGAGELFF. The CDR3 bases are TGTGCCAGCAGCTGGAAGGGGGCCGGGGAGCTGTTTTTT. Full variable domain (missing parts from reference TRBV7-2 and TRBJ2-2): GAGVSQSPSNKVTEKGKDVELRCDPISGHTALYWYRQSLGQGLEFLIYFQGNSAPDKSGLPSDRFSAERTGGSVSTLTIQRTQQEDSAVYLCASSWKGAGELFFGEGSRLTVL.